This paragraph covers one T cell receptor (beta chain) sequence. V lost 1 base, J lost 5 bases, and 6 bases stayed unmatched. CDR1 is SEHNR and CDR2 is FQNEAQ in the germline V gene (reference sequence). This CDR3 has 16 residues. The record originates from a study of control samples from healthy donors and cancer patients. Clones were sequenced by immunoSEQ multiplex PCR, and TCRdb holds only the in-frame ones, with some missing. This table has 70,000 or so clones, 94% appearing once. Sample: blood. This clonotype originated in a middle-aged woman in good health. The chain employs TRBV7-9 and TRBJ2-2, with TRBD2 matching over 8 bases. The CDR3 here is CASSLGRLAGTGELFF. The CDR3 coding sequence is TGTGCCAGCAGCTTAGGAAGGCTAGCGGGTACCGGGGAGCTGTTTTTT.